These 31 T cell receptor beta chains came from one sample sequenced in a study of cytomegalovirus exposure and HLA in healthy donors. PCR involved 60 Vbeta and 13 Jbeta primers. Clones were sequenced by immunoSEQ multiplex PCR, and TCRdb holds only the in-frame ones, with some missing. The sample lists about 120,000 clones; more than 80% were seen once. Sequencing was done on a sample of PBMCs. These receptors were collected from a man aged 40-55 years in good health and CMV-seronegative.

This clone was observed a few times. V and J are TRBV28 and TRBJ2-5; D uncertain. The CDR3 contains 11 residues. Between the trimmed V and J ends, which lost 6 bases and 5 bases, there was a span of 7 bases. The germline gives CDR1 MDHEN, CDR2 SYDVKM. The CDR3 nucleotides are TGTGCCAGCAGGGCCGGGGAGACCCAGTACTTC. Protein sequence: CASRAGETQYF.

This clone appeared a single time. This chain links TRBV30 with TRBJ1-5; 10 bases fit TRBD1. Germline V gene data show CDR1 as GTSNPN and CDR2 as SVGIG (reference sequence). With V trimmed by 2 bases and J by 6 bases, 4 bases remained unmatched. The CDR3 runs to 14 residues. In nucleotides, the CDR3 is TGTGCCTGGAGTAGAGGACAGGGGGTTCAGCCCCAGCATTTT. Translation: CAWSRGQGVQPQHF.

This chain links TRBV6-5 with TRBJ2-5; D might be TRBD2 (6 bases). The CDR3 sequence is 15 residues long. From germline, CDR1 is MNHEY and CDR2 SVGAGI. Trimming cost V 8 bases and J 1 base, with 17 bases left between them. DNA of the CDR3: TGTGCCAGCCGATTGGCGGGAAGGAGCCAAGAGACCCAGTACTTC. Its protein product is CASRLAGRSQETQYF.

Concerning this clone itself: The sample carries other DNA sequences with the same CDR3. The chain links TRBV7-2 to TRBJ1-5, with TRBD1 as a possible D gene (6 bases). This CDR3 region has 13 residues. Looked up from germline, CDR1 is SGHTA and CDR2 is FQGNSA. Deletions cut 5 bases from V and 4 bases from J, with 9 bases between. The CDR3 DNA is TGTGCCAGCAGCACAAGGGGGAATCAGCCCCAGCATTTT. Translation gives CASSTRGNQPQHF.

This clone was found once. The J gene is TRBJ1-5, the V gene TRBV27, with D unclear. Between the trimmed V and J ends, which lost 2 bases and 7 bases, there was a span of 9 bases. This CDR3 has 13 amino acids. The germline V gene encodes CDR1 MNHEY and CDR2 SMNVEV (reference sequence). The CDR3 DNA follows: TGTGCCAGCAGTTTAGCGGGGTGGCAGCCCCAGCATTTT. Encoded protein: CASSLAGWQPQHF.

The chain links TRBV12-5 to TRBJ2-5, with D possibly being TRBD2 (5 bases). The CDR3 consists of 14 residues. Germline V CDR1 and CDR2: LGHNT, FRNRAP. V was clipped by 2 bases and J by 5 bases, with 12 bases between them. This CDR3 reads CASGLTLAGETQYF. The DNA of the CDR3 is TGTGCTAGTGGTTTGACTCTAGCCGGTGAGACCCAGTACTTC.

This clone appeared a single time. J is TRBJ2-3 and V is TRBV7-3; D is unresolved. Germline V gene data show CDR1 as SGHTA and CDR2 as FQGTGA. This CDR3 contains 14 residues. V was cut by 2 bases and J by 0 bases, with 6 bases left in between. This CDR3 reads CASSLAGSTDTQYF. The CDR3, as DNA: TGTGCCAGCAGCTTAGCCGGGAGCACAGATACGCAGTATTTT.

CDR3 residues: CASSSHPRGDEQYF. CDR3 nucleotides: TGTGCCAGCAGTTCCCACCCCCGGGGGGACGAGCAGTACTTC. The genes are TRBV28 and TRBJ2-7, with TRBD2 identical over 7 bases. CDR1 is MDHEN and CDR2 is SYDVKM in the germline V gene. The CDR3 runs to 14 residues. The V and J ends lost 4 bases and 5 bases, in that order; junction bases with no gene match: 8.

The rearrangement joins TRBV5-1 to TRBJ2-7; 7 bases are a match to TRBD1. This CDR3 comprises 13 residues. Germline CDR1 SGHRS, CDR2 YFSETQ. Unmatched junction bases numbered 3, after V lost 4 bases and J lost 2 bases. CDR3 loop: CASSVTGPYEQYF. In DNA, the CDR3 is TGCGCCAGCAGCGTGACAGGGCCCTACGAGCAGTACTTC. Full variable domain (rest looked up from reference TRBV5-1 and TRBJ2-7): KAGVTQTPRYLIKTRGQQVTLSCSPISGHRSVSWYQQTPGQGLQFLFEYFSETQRNKGNFPGRFSGRQFSNSRSEMNVSTLELGDSALYLCASSVTGPYEQYFGPGTRLTVT.

The CDR3 reads CASSPREDTEAFF. Here the CDR3 DNA reads TGCGCCAGCAGCCCGAGGGAGGACACTGAAGCTTTCTTT. The chain is built from TRBV5-1 and TRBJ1-1; D is uncertain. V gave up 4 bases and J gave up 3 bases, with 10 bases separating them. There are 13 residues in the CDR3. The germline V gene encodes CDR1 SGHRS and CDR2 YFSETQ.

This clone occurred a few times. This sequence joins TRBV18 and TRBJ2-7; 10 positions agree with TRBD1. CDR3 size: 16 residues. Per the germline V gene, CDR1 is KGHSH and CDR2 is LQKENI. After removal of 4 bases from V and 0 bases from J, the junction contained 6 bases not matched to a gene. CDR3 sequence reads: CASSLGQGVFSYEQYF. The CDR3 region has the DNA TGTGCCAGCTCACTCGGACAGGGGGTTTTCTCCTACGAGCAGTACTTC.

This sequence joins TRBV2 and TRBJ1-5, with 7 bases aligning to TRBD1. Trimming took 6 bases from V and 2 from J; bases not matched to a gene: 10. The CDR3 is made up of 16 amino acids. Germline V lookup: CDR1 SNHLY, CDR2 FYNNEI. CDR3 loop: CASSLLSGTGNQPQHF. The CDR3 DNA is TGTGCCAGCAGCCTCCTTTCCGGGACAGGCAATCAGCCCCAGCATTTT. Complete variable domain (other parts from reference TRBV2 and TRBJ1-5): EPEVTQTPSHQVTQMGQEVILRCVPISNHLYFYWYRQILGQKVEFLVSFYNNEISEKSEIFDDQFSVERPDGSNFTLKIRSTKLEDSAMYFCASSLLSGTGNQPQHFGDGTRLSIL.

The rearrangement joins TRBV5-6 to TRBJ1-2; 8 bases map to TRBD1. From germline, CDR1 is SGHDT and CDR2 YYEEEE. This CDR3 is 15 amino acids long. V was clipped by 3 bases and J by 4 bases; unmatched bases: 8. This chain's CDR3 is CASSWAGTGSYGYTF. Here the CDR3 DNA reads TGTGCCAGCAGCTGGGCCGGGACAGGTTCCTATGGCTACACCTTC.

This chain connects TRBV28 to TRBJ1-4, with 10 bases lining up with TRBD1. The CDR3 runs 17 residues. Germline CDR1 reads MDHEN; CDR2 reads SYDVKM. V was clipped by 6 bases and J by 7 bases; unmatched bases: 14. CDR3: CASSPGTGVPGGEKLFF. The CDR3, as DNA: TGTGCCAGCAGCCCAGGGACAGGGGTTCCAGGTGGTGAAAAACTGTTTTTT.

The CDR3 sequence: CASSSPGTGDYEQYF. In nucleotides, the CDR3 is TGTGCCAGCAGTTCCCCCGGGACAGGCGACTACGAGCAGTACTTC. The chain uses TRBV6-6 and TRBJ2-7, with 8 bases aligning to TRBD1. V trimming: 4 bases; J trimming: 3 bases; junction bases outside the gene matches: 8. Germline CDR1 reads MNHNY; CDR2 reads SVGAGI (reference sequence). CDR3 length: 15 amino acids.

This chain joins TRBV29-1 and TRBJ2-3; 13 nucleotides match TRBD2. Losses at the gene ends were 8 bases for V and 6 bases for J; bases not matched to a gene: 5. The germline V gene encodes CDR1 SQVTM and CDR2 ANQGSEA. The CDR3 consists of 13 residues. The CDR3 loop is CSKRTSGSDTQYF. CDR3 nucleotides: TGCAGCAAAAGGACTAGCGGGAGTGATACGCAGTATTTT.

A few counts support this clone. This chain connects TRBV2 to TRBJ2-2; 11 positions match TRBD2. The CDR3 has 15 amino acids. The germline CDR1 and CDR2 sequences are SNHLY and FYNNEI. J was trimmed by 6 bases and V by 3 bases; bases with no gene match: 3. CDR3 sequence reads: CASSETSGIAGELFF. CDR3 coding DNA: TGTGCCAGCAGTGAGACTAGCGGGATTGCCGGGGAGCTGTTTTTT.

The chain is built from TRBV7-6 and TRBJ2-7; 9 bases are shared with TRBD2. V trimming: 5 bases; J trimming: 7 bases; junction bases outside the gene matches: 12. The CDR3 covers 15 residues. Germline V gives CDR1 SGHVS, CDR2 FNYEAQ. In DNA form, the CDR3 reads TGTGCCAGCAGCCCTGGGGTAGCGGGAGTGGGAGAGCAGTACTTC. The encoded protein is CASSPGVAGVGEQYF.

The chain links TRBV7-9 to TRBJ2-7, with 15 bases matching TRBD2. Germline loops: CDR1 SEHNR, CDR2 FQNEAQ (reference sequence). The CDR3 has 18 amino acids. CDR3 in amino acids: CSTGSPPGTSGRSYEQYF. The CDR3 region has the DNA TGTTCCACCGGTTCCCCCCCCGGGACTAGCGGGAGGTCCTACGAGCAGTACTTC.

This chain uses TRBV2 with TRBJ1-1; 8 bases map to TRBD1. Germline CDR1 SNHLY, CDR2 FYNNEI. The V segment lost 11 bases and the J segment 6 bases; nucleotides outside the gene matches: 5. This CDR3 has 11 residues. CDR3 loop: CARVTGAEAFF. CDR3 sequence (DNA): TGTGCCCGCGTGACAGGGGCTGAAGCTTTCTTT. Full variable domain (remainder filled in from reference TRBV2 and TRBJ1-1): EPEVTQTPSHQVTQMGQEVILRCVPISNHLYFYWYRQILGQKVEFLVSFYNNEISEKSEIFDDQFSVERPDGSNFTLKIRSTKLEDSAMYFCARVTGAEAFFGQGTRLTVV.

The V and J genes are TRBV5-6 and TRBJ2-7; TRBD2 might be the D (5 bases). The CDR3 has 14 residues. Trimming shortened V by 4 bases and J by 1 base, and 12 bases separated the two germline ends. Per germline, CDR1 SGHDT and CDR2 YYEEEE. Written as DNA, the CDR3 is TGTGCCAGCAGCCGGGGTAGCAGGTCCTACGAGCAGTACTTC. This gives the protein CASSRGSRSYEQYF.

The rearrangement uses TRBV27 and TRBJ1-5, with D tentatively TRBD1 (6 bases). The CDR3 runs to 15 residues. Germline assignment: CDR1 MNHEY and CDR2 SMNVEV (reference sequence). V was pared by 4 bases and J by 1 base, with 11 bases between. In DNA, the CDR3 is TGTGCCAGCAGTTCCGCAGGGGTGAGCAATCAGCCCCAGCATTTT. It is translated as CASSSAGVSNQPQHF.

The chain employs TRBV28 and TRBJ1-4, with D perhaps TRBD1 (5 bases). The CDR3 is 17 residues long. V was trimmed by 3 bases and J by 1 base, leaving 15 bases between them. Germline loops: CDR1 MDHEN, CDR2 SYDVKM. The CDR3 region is CASSFTQGGLTNEKLFF. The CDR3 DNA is TGTGCCAGCAGTTTCACTCAGGGAGGATTAACTAATGAAAAACTGTTTTTT.

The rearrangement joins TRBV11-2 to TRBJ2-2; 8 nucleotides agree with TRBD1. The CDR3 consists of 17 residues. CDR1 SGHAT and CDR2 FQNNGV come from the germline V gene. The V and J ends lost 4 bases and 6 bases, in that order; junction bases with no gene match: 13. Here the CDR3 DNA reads TGTGCCAGCAGCTCGTCGCGGGGCAGGGGGCTTGCCGGGGAGCTGTTTTTT. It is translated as CASSSSRGRGLAGELFF.

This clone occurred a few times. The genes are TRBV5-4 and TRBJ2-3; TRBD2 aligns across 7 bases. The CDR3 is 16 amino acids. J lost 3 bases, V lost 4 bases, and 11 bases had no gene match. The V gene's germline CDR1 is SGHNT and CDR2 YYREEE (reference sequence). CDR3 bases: TGTGCCAGCAGCCAAGATCCGGGTAGCGGGACAGATACGCAGTATTTT. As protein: CASSQDPGSGTDTQYF.

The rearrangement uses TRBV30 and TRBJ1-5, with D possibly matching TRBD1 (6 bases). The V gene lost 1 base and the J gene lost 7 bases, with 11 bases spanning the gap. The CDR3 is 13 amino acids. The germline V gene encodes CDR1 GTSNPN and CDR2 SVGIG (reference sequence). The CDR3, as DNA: TGTGCCTGGAGTGGACAGGACGGCCAGCCCCAGCATTTT. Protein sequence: CAWSGQDGQPQHF. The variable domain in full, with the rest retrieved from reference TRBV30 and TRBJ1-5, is SQTIHQWPATLVQPVGSPLSLECTVEGTSNPNLYWYRQAAGRGLQLLFYSVGIGQISSEVPQNLSASRPQDRQFILSSKKLLLSDSGFYLCAWSGQDGQPQHFGDGTRLSIL.

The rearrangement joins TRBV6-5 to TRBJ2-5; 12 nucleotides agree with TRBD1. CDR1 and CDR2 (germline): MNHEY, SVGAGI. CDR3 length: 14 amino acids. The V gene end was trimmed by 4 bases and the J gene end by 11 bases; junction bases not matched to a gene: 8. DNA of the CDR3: TGTGCCAGCAGTTCCGGGACAGGGGGCTGGGAGCAGTACTTC. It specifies CASSSGTGGWEQYF.

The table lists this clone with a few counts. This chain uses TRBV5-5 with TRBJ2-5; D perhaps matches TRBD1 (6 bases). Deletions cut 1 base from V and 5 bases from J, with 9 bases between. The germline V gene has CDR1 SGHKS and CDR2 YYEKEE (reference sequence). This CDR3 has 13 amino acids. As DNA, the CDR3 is TGTGCCAGCAGCTTGTGGGGGCTTGAGACCCAGTACTTC. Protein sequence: CASSLWGLETQYF.

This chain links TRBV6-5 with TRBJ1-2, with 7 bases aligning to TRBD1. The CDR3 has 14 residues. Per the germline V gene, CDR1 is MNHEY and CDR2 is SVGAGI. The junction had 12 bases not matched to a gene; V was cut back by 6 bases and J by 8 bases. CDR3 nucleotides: TGTGCCAGCAGACGAGACAGGGCCACGGGGGGCTACACCTTC. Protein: CASRRDRATGGYTF.

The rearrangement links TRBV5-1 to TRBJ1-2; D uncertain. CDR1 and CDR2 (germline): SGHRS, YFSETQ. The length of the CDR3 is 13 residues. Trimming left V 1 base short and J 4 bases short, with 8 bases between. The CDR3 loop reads CASSLSTSYGYTF. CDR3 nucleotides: TGCGCCAGCAGCTTGAGTACGAGCTATGGCTACACCTTC.

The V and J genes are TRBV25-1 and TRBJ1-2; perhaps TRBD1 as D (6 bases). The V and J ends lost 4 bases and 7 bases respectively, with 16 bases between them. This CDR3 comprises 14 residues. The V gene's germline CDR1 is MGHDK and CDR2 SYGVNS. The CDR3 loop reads CASSATTGTSGYTF. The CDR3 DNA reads TGTGCCAGCAGTGCAACAACCGGGACATCTGGCTACACCTTC.